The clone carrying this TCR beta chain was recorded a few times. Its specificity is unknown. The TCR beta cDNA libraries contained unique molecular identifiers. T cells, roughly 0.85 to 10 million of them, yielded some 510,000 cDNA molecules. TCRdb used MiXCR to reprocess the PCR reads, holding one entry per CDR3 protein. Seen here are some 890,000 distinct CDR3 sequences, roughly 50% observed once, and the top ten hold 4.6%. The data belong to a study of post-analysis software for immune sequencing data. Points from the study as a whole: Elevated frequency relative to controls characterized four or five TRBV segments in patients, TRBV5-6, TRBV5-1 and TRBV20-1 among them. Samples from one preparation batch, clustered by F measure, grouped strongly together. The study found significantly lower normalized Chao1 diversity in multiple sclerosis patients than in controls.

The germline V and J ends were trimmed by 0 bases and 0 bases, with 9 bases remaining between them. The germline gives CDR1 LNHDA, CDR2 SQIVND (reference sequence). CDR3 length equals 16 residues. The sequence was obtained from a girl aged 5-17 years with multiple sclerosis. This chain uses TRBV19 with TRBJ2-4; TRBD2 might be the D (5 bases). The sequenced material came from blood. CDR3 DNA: TGTGCCAGTAGTATAGAGAGGGCTGAAGCCAAAAACATTCAGTACTTC. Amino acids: CASSIERAEAKNIQYF.